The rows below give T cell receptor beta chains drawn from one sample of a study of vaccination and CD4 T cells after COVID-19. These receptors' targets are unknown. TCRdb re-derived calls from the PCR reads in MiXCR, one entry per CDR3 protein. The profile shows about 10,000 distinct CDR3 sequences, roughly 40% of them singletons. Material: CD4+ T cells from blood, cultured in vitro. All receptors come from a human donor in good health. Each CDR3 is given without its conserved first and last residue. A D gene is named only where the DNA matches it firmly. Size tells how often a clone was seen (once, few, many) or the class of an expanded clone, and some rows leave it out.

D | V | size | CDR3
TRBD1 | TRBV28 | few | ASRPGTATYEQY
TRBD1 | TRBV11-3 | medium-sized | ASSLRTGTGANVLT
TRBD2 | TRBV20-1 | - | SAGLSGRKDNEQF
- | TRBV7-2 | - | ASSASSSYNEQF
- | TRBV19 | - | ASSLGGPAAQF
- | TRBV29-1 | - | AEGGGYGYT
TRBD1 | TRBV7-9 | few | ASSWQGTGTEATQY
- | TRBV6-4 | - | ASSDSSYNEQF
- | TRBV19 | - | ASTRTTSGYGYT
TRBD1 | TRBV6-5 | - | ASSFTTGGNEQF
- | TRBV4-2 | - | ASSPRAGNTGELF
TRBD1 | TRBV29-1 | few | SVRDRGTEAF
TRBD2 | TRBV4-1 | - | ASSQPSGGSYNEQF
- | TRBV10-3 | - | AISESEADTQY
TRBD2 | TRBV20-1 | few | SARDNPSGSNEQF
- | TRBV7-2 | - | ASSLRIGLGAYNEQF
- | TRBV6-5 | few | ASSSRTRSGPRRGTGELF
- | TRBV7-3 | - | ASSTKGPTEAF
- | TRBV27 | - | ASSLRVTPAETQY
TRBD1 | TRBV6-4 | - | ASSPTGGWDEQY
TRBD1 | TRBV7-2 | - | ASNDGQVQETQY
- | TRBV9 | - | ASSVGPRVGRSYNEQF
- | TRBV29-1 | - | SVVKGDGNQPQH
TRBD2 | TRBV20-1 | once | SYLLLAGIGNEQF
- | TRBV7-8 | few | ASSLVGTDTQY